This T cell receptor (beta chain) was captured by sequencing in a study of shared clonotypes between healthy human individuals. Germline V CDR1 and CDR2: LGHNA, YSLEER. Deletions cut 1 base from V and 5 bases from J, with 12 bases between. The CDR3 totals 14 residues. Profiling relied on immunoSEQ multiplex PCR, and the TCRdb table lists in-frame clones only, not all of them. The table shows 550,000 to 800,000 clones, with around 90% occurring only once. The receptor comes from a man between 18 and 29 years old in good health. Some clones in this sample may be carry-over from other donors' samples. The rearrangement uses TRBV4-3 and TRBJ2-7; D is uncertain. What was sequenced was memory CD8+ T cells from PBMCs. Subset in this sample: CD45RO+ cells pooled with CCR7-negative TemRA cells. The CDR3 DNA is TGCGCCAGCAGCCAAGTGGAAGGGTACCACGAGCAGTACTTC. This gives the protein CASSQVEGYHEQYF.